This T cell receptor beta chain was captured in a study of cytomegalovirus exposure and HLA in healthy donors. Whole-study results and caveats: Presence/absence analyses assumed roughly uniform sequencing depth across donors. An analysis done earlier found most TCR beta V segments productive about 87% or about 30% of the time.

Nominal health characterized the donors when sampled, though unrecorded immune exposures were likely. Missing from this donor's record is the CMV serostatus. In germline, CDR1 is ENHRY, CDR2 SYGVKD. The V gene end was trimmed by 6 bases and the J gene end by 4 bases; junction bases not matched to a gene: 3. This CDR3 spans 14 amino acids. 60 Vbeta and 13 Jbeta primers were used in PCR. Clones were read by immunoSEQ multiplex PCR, and TCRdb kept only the in-frame ones, dropping some. The sample has 35,000 to 45,000 clones, about 50% seen once; the top ten hold about 12%. With respect to this clone: Its specificity is unknown.

This clonotype was sampled from a human donor in good health. The specimen was PBMCs. The V gene is TRBV10-3, the J gene TRBJ2-5; 12 bases are a match to TRBD1. CDR3 nucleotide sequence: TGTGCCATCAGGGGGACAGGGGGCCGAGAGACCCAGTACTTC. It specifies CAIRGTGGRETQYF.